Below are 19 T cell receptor beta chains sequenced from a single sample in a study of blood T cell repertoires in COVID-19. The repertoire was sequenced with immunoSEQ multiplex PCR; TCRdb's copy has only in-frame clones and lacks some. Here the sample spans approximately 68,000 clones, 82% being singletons. The sample consisted of peripheral blood. The receptor set was obtained from a man at least 80 years old with active COVID-19.

This chain links TRBV27 with TRBJ2-7; 11 nucleotides match TRBD1. With 3 bases clipped from V and 3 bases from J, the junction kept 4 bases outside the gene matches. This CDR3 is built from 15 residues. In germline, CDR1 is MNHEY, CDR2 SMNVEV (reference sequence). The CDR3 loop reads CASSFSGTGGYEQYF. The CDR3 DNA is TGTGCCAGCAGTTTCTCCGGGACAGGGGGCTACGAGCAGTACTTC.

The CDR3 nucleotides read TGTGCCACCAGTAAAGACAGAGGCACCTACGAGCAGTACTTC. It is translated as CATSKDRGTYEQYF. The chain combines TRBV15 with TRBJ2-7; D possibly corresponds to TRBD1 (5 bases). The CDR3 runs to 14 residues. CDR1 is LNHNV and CDR2 is YYDKDF in the germline V gene (reference sequence). The ends were cut back, 6 bases at V and 2 bases at J, with 14 bases in the middle.

This clone showed up just once. This rearrangement joins TRBV10-3 to TRBJ2-7; tentative D call: TRBD1 (7 bases). The CDR3 is made up of 15 amino acids. Germline lookup yields CDR1 ENHRY and CDR2 SYGVKD. V was pared by 4 bases and J by 4 bases, with 17 bases between. The CDR3 DNA reads TGTGCCATCAGTGGGGTAGGGGGCGGGGCTTACGAGCAGTACTTC. Translating gives CAISGVGGGAYEQYF.

The chain employs TRBV7-2 and TRBJ1-6; D may be TRBD1 (5 bases). V was pared by 0 bases and J by 9 bases, with 9 bases between. CDR3 length: 14 amino acids. CDR1 is SGHTA, CDR2 FQGNSA, per germline. The CDR3 spells CASSLAMGGSPLHF. CDR3 nucleotide sequence: TGTGCCAGCAGCTTAGCGATGGGGGGTTCACCCCTCCACTTT.

V and J are TRBV4-2 and TRBJ2-2; TRBD2 might be the D (5 bases). The CDR3 sequence is 15 residues long. Germline V gene lookup returns CDR1 LGHNA and CDR2 YNFKEQ. Trimming removed 0 bases at V and 7 bases at J, with 12 bases between. CDR3 sequence reads: CASSQDWQEVGELFF. The CDR3 DNA follows: TGTGCCAGCAGCCAAGATTGGCAGGAGGTCGGGGAGCTGTTTTTT.

The chain carries TRBV6-5 and TRBJ1-4; TRBD1 aligns across 7 bases. V dropped 6 bases and J dropped 8; count of bases not matched to a gene: 9. Per the germline V gene, CDR1 is MNHEY and CDR2 is SVGAGI. The CDR3 sequence is 14 residues long. The CDR3 here is CASRATGAWEKLFF. Written as DNA, the CDR3 is TGTGCCAGCAGGGCTACAGGGGCGTGGGAAAAACTGTTTTTT.

CDR3 in DNA: TGTGCCAGCAGGGACAGGCGAAGGCACAATGAGCAGTTCTTC. This gives the protein CASRDRRRHNEQFF. The V gene is TRBV11-2, the J gene TRBJ2-1, with TRBD1 matching 7 bases. J lost 5 bases, V lost 6 bases, and 7 bases had no gene match. The CDR3 has 14 amino acids. Per the germline V gene, CDR1 is SGHAT and CDR2 is FQNNGV.

The chain carries TRBV5-4 and TRBJ1-1; the match to TRBD1 covers 8 bases. The CDR3 is made up of 18 amino acids. Germline values: CDR1 SGHNT, CDR2 YYREEE (reference sequence). The J segment lost 3 bases and the V segment lost 4 bases, leaving 17 bases of the junction unmatched. This CDR3 reads CASSAVTGQGLPHTEAFF. CDR3 bases: TGTGCCAGCAGCGCGGTAACTGGACAGGGACTTCCCCACACTGAAGCTTTCTTT.

The chain uses TRBV28 and TRBJ2-7; 11 bases match TRBD1. J was trimmed by 3 bases and V by 6 bases; bases with no gene match: 10. In germline, CDR1 is MDHEN, CDR2 SYDVKM. The CDR3 covers 16 residues. CDR3 coding DNA: TGTGCCAGCAGACTCGGCGGACAGGGGGCTATCTACGAGCAGTACTTC. It encodes CASRLGGQGAIYEQYF.

CDR3 DNA sequence: TGTGCCAGTGGGGACAGGGGGATTGTTTTGTTGACTGAAGCTTTCTTT. Translation: CASGDRGIVLLTEAFF. The chain is built from TRBV19 and TRBJ1-1, with 11 bases aligning to TRBD1. The V gene's germline CDR1 is LNHDA and CDR2 SQIVND (reference sequence). This CDR3 has 16 amino acids. V trimming: 8 bases; J trimming: 5 bases; junction bases outside the gene matches: 13.

The V call is TRBV9, the J call TRBJ2-3; D may be TRBD2 (6 bases). V dropped 0 bases and J dropped 6 bases, with 14 bases sitting between them. The CDR3 is 15 amino acids. CDR1 and CDR2 (germline): SGDLS, YYNGEE. The CDR3 DNA is TGTGCCAGCAGCGTAGCTGGGGGGAGCGGGGATACGCAGTATTTT. This encodes CASSVAGGSGDTQYF. The whole variable domain, remainder taken from reference TRBV9 and TRBJ2-3, is DSGVTQTPKHLITATGQRVTLRCSPRSGDLSVYWYQQSLDQGLQFLIQYYNGEERAKGNILERFSAQQFPDLHSELNLSSLELGDSALYFCASSVAGGSGDTQYFGPGTRLTVL.

This clone showed up just once. The chain has TRBV3-1 (or the pseudogene TRBV3-2) and TRBJ1-1; 10 nucleotides align to TRBD1. The CDR3 is made up of 14 amino acids. CDR1 and CDR2 (germline): LGHDT, YNNKEL (reference sequence). Unmatched junction bases numbered 6, after V lost 3 bases and J lost 8 bases. The CDR3 here is CASSQRQTGGEAFF. CDR3 nucleotide sequence: TGTGCCAGCAGCCAGAGGCAGACAGGGGGCGAAGCTTTCTTT.

V usage is TRBV24-1 and J usage is TRBJ2-5; tentative D call: TRBD2 (6 bases). Germline V gene data show CDR1 as KGHDR and CDR2 as SFDVKD. The CDR3 sequence is 15 residues long. V was shortened by 3 bases and J by 1 base, with 11 bases between the two germline ends. Here the CDR3 reads CATSDGTEVQETQYF. DNA for the CDR3: TGTGCCACCAGTGATGGGACTGAGGTCCAAGAGACCCAGTACTTC.

The chain employs TRBV6-1 and TRBJ2-2, with 9 bases aligning to TRBD1. The ends lost 2 bases at V and 1 base at J; junction bases unmatched: 2. This CDR3 has 16 residues. The germline V gene encodes CDR1 MNHNS and CDR2 SASEGT. DNA of the CDR3: TGTGCCAGCAGTGAAAGGGGACAGGGGAACACCGGGGAGCTGTTTTTT. Translation gives CASSERGQGNTGELFF.

The chain links TRBV5-4 to TRBJ2-2, with 7 bases lining up with TRBD1. This CDR3 comprises 14 residues. Trimming at V came to 10 bases and at J to 5 bases, leaving 11 bases not matched to a gene. Germline-derived CDR1 and CDR2 are SGHNT and YYREEE (reference sequence). The CDR3 DNA follows: TGTGCCGGCGGCAGGGACAGCTTAACCGGGGAGCTGTTTTTT. Translation: CAGGRDSLTGELFF.

The rearrangement uses TRBV19 and TRBJ2-2; 10 bases are a match to TRBD2. CDR3 size: 17 residues. CDR1 and CDR2 from the germline V gene are LNHDA and SQIVND (reference sequence). The J segment lost 4 bases and the V segment lost 5 bases, leaving 10 bases of the junction unmatched. The CDR3 coding sequence is TGTGCCAGTAGTCAGCCAGCGGGGGGGCCTAGCACCGGGGAGCTGTTTTTT. Amino acids: CASSQPAGGPSTGELFF.

This chain uses TRBV18 with TRBJ1-3; the D is unclear. Germline V gene sequence: CDR1 KGHSH, CDR2 LQKENI. Trimming stripped 1 base from V and 0 bases from J, with 13 bases between. The CDR3 sequence is 17 residues long. The CDR3 nucleotides read TGTGCCAGCTCACCACTCTTAAGGTCGGGCTCTGGAAACACCATATATTTT. It encodes CASSPLLRSGSGNTIYF.

This chain links TRBV20-1 with TRBJ2-7; TRBD2 matches at 10 bases. Germline V gene lookup returns CDR1 DFQATT and CDR2 SNEGSKA (reference sequence). The CDR3 is 15 residues long. With V trimmed by 3 bases and J by 1 base, 6 bases remained unmatched. The CDR3 sequence: CSASTAGGLSYEQYF. The CDR3 DNA reads TGCAGTGCTAGTACAGCGGGAGGGCTGTCCTACGAGCAGTACTTC.

Note on this clone: Germline is not matched at one junction end, which may reflect a read error. This chain uses TRBV15 with TRBJ2-5; TRBD1 is a possible D gene (5 bases). CDR3 length: 16 residues. Looked up from germline, CDR1 is LNHNV and CDR2 is YYDKDF (reference sequence). This chain's CDR3 is CATSSPLRQNQEAQYF. As DNA, the CDR3 is TGTGCCACCAGCAGCCCGTTGAGACAGAACCAAGAGGCCCAGTACTTC. Complete variable domain (other parts from reference TRBV15 and TRBJ2-5): DAMVIQNPRYQVTQFGKPVTLSCSQTLNHNVMYWYQQKSSQAPKLLFHYYDKDFNNEADTPDNFQSRRPNTSFCFLDIRSPGLGDTAMYLCATSSPLRQNQEAQYFGPGTRLLVL.